Sequencing of this T cell receptor beta chain was carried out in a study of cytomegalovirus exposure and HLA in healthy donors. About the study: The same platform as the roughly 700 first-cohort repertoires was used for the 100 to 150 validation repertoires, a later analysis reported. The study's findings and limits: Among TCR beta chains, those listed as cytomegalovirus-associated numbered over 150.

Data came from immunoSEQ multiplex PCR; TCRdb stores just in-frame clones and leaves some out. This sample has some 150,000 clones, with approximately 89% found just once. As concerns this clone: Its specificity is not known.

Germline trimming cut 6 bases from V and 11 bases from J; bases unmatched to any gene: 12. Germline V gene lookup returns CDR1 MNHEY and CDR2 SVGAGI. This CDR3 is built from 13 residues. This sequence was found in a man between 18 and 29 years old in good health and CMV-seropositive. The chain couples TRBV6-5 to TRBJ1-1; 7 nucleotides agree with TRBD1. The material sequenced was PBMCs. The CDR3 loop is CASSLQGGLDAFF. The CDR3 DNA follows: TGTGCCAGCAGCCTTCAGGGGGGACTTGACGCTTTCTTT.